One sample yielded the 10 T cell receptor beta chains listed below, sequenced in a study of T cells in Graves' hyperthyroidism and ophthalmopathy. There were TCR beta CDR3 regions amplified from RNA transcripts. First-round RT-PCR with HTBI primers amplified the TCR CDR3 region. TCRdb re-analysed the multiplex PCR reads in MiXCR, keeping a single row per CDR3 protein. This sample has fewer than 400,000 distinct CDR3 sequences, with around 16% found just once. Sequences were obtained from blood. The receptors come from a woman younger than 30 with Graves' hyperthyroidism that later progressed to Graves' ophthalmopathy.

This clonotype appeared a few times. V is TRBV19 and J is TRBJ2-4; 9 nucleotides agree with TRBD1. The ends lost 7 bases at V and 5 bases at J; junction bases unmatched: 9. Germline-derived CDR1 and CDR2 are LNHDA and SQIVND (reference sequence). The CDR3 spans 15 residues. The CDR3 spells CASKRGQGTENIQYF. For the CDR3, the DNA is TGTGCCAGTAAAAGGGGACAGGGTACGGAAAACATTCAGTACTTC.

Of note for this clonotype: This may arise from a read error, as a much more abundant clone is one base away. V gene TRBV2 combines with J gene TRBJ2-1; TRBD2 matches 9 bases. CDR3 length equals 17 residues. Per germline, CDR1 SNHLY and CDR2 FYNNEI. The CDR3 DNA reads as TGTGCCAGCAGTGACCTTCGCGGGAGGGCCACCTACAATAAGCAGTTCTTC. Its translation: CASSDLRGRATYNKQFF. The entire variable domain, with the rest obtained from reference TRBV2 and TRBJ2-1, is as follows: EPEVTQTPSHQVTQMGQEVILRCVPISNHLYFYWYRQILGQKVEFLVSFYNNEISEKSEIFDDQFSVERPDGSNFTLKIRSTKLEDSAMYFCASSDLRGRATYNKQFFGPGTRLTVL.

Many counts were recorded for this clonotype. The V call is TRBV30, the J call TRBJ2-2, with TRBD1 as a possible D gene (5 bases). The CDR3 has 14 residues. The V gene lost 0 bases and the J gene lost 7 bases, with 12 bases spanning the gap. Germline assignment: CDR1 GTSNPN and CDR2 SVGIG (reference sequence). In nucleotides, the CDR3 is TGTGCCTGGAGTGTACTCAGGGTTGGCGGGGAGCTGTTTTTT. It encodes CAWSVLRVGGELFF.

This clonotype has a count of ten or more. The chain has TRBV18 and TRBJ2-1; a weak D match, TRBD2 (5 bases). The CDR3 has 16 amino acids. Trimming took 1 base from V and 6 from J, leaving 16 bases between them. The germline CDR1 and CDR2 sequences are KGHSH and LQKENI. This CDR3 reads CASSPLDLATVNEQFF. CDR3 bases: TGTGCCAGCTCACCACTCGACCTAGCCACTGTCAATGAGCAGTTCTTC. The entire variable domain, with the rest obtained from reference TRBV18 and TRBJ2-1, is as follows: NAGVMQNPRHLVRRRGQEARLRCSPMKGHSHVYWYRQLPEEGLKFMVYLQKENIIDESGMPKERFSAEFPKEGPSILRIQQVVRGDSAAYFCASSPLDLATVNEQFFGPGTRLTVL.

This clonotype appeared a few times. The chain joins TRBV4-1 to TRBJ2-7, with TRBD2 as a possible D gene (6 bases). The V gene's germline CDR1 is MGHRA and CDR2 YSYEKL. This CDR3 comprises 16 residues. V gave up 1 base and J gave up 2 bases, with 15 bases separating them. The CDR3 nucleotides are TGCGCCAGCAGCCAAGGGCCGGACTACCAAACCTACGAGCAGTACTTC. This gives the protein CASSQGPDYQTYEQYF.

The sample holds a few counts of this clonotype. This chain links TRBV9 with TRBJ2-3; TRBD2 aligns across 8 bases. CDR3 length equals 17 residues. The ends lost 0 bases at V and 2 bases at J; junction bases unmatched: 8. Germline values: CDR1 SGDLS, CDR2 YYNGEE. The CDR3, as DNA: TGTGCCAGCAGCGTAGGTCTCGGCGGGGGGAACACAGATACGCAGTATTTT. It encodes CASSVGLGGGNTDTQYF.

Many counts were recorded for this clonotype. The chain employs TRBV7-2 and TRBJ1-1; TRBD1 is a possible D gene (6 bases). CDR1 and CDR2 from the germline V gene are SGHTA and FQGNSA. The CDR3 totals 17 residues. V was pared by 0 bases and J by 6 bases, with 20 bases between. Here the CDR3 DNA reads TGTGCCAGCAGCTTAGCCAGACTTCAGGGGTCGGGTGCTGAAGCTTTCTTT. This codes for CASSLARLQGSGAEAFF.

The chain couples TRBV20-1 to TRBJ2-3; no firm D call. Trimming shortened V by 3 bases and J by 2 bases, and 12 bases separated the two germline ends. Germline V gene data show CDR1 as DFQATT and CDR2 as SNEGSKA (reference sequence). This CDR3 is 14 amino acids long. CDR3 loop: CSASLSHLTDTQYF. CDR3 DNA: TGCAGTGCTAGTTTGTCACATCTCACAGATACGCAGTATTTT.

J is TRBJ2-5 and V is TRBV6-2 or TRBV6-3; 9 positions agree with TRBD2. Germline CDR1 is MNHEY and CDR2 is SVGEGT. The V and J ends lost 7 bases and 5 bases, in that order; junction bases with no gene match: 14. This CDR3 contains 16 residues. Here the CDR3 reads CASTSPPSGTGETQYF. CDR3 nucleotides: TGTGCCAGCACCTCCCCGCCTAGCGGGACTGGGGAGACCCAGTACTTC.

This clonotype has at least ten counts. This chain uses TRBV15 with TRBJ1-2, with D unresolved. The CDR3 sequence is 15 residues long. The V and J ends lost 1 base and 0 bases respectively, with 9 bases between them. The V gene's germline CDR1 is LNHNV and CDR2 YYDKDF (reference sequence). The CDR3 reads CATSRAIGPNYGYTF. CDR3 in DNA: TGTGCCACCAGCAGAGCGATCGGGCCTAACTATGGCTACACCTTC.